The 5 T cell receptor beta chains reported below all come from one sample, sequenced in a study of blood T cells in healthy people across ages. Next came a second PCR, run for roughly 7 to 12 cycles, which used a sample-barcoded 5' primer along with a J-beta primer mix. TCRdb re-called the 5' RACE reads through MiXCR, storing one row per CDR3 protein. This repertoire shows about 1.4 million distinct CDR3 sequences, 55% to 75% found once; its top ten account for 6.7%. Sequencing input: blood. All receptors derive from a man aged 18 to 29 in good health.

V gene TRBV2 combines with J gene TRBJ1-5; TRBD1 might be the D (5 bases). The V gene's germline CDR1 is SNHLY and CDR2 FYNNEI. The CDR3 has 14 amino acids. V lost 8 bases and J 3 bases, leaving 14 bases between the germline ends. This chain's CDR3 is CASGGHSNNQPQHF. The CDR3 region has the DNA TGTGCCAGCGGCGGACATTCGAACAATCAGCCCCAGCATTTT.

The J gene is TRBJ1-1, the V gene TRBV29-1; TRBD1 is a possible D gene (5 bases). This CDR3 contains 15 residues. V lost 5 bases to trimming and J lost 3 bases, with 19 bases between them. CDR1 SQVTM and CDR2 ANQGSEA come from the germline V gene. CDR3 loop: CSVFSGRNGDTEAFF. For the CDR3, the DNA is TGCAGCGTTTTCTCAGGGCGTAATGGGGACACTGAAGCTTTCTTT.

DNA for the CDR3: TGCGCCAGCAGTGGGGCAGGGGAGGCCACTGAAGCTTTCTTT. Its translation: CASSGAGEATEAFF. The chain links TRBV10-2 to TRBJ1-1; a weak D match, TRBD1 (6 bases). The CDR3 has 14 residues. V was pared by 4 bases and J by 4 bases, with 13 bases between. CDR1 is WSHSY, CDR2 SAAADI, per germline.

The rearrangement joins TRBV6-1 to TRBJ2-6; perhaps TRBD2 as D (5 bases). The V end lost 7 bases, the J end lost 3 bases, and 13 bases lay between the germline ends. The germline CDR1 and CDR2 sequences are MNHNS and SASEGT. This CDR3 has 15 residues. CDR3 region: CASIYSGLGANVLTF. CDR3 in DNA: TGTGCCAGCATCTACAGCGGACTTGGGGCCAACGTCCTGACTTTC.

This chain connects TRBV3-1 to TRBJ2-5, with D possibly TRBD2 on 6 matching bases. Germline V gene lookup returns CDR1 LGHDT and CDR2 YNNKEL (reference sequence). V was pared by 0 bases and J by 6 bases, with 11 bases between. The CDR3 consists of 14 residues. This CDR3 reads CASSQDPGEQTQYF. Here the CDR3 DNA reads TGTGCCAGCAGCCAAGATCCGGGGGAGCAGACCCAGTACTTC.